Listed below are T cell receptor beta chains from one sample, sequenced in a study of T cell repertoires in cytomegalovirus infection. Antigen specificity for these receptors is unknown. MiXCR, run by TCRdb on the reads, gives a single entry per CDR3 protein. The sample has roughly 500,000 distinct CDR3 sequences; approximately 40% are singletons. The sample was cultured PBMCs, taken from culture after CMV antigen stimulation. Every receptor here comes from a human donor in good health (CMV status not recorded). Some clones in this sample may be carry-over from other donors' samples. Each CDR3 is given with its conserved first and last residue. Fields, in order: clone size, J gene, V gene, D gene, CDR3 protein, CDR3 DNA. D genes are given only for firm matches. Clone size is shown for a subset of rows, as once, few, many or a class of expanded clone.

size: NA; J: TRBJ1-4; V: TRBV7-9; D: TRBD1; CDR3: CASSFGGQGATNEKLFF; DNA: TGTGCCAGCAGCTTTGGGGGACAGGGGGCAACTAATGAAAAACTGTTTTTT
size: NA; J: TRBJ2-1; V: TRBV11-3; D: NA; CDR3: CASSPRASSYNEQFF; DNA: TGTGCCAGCAGCCCGAGGGCTAGCTCCTACAATGAGCAGTTCTTC
size: NA; J: TRBJ2-7; V: TRBV5-6; D: NA; CDR3: CASSRRQAFSYEQYF; DNA: TGTGCCAGCAGCCGACGACAGGCTTTCTCCTACGAGCAGTACTTC
size: few; J: TRBJ2-3; V: TRBV7-2; D: TRBD1; CDR3: CASSLRYRGRDTDTQYF; DNA: TGTGCCAGCAGCCTCAGGTACAGGGGGCGCGACACAGATACGCAGTATTTT
size: once; J: TRBJ2-1; V: TRBV5-4; D: TRBD2; CDR3: CASSLWEGSGSHNEQFF; DNA: TGTGCCAGCAGCTTATGGGAAGGTAGCGGGTCCCACAATGAGCAGTTCTTC
size: NA; J: TRBJ2-3; V: TRBV30; D: TRBD2; CDR3: CAWSALHTSGGGLLQADTQYF; DNA: TGTGCCTGGAGTGCCCTTCATACTAGCGGGGGGGGCCTGTTACAGGCAGATACGCAGTATTTT
size: few; J: TRBJ1-1; V: TRBV19; D: NA; CDR3: CASSDQNTEAFF; DNA: TGTGCCAGTAGTGACCAGAACACTGAAGCTTTCTTT
size: NA; J: TRBJ1-2; V: TRBV4-3; D: TRBD1; CDR3: CASSQEAPRTGNNYGYTF; DNA: TGCGCCAGCAGCCAAGAAGCCCCCAGGACAGGGAATAACTATGGCTACACCTTC
size: NA; J: TRBJ2-5; V: TRBV7-3; D: NA; CDR3: CASSLWGLREETQYF; DNA: TGTGCCAGCAGCTTATGGGGACTCCGGGAGGAGACCCAGTACTTC
size: NA; J: TRBJ2-3; V: TRBV15; D: NA; CDR3: CANSLGGQITQYF; DNA: TGTGCCAACAGCTTGGGGGGGCAAATAACCCAGTATTTT
size: NA; J: TRBJ2-3; V: TRBV5-4; D: NA; CDR3: CASSHGQGGTDTQYF; DNA: TGTGCCAGCAGCCACGGACAGGGAGGGACAGATACGCAGTATTTT
size: few; J: TRBJ2-3; V: TRBV20-1; D: NA; CDR3: CSASSPRDPVVTDTQYF; DNA: TGCAGTGCTAGCTCCCCCCGGGACCCAGTCGTAACAGATACGCAGTATTTT
size: few; J: TRBJ2-7; V: TRBV12-3/TRBV12-4; D: TRBD1; CDR3: CASRDVRTGTYEQYF; DNA: TGTGCCAGCAGAGACGTGAGGACAGGGACCTACGAGCAGTACTTC
size: few; J: TRBJ2-7; V: TRBV28; D: TRBD1; CDR3: CASSLTGQNYEQYF; DNA: TGTGCCAGCAGTTTAACGGGACAGAACTACGAGCAGTACTTC
size: once; J: TRBJ2-3; V: TRBV12-3/TRBV12-4; D: TRBD2; CDR3: CASSFSTSGRAKDTQYF; DNA: TGTGCCAGCAGTTTTAGTACTAGCGGGAGGGCGAAAGATACGCAGTATTTT
size: few; J: TRBJ2-2; V: TRBV7-9; D: NA; CDR3: CASSFGPEGTGELFF; DNA: TGTGCCAGCAGCTTCGGCCCAGAGGGCACCGGGGAGCTGTTTTTT
size: NA; J: TRBJ1-1; V: TRBV7-9; D: NA; CDR3: CASSLYGGQDTEAFF; DNA: TGTGCCAGCAGCTTATACGGGGGGCAGGACACTGAAGCTTTCTTT
size: NA; J: TRBJ1-2; V: TRBV12-3/TRBV12-4; D: NA; CDR3: CATLLRGAVGGYTF; DNA: TGTGCCACCCTACTGAGGGGTGCAGTCGGGGGCTACACCTTC
size: few; J: TRBJ1-1; V: TRBV7-9; D: TRBD1; CDR3: CASSQGQSAFF; DNA: TGTGCCAGCAGCCAGGGACAGTCTGCTTTCTTT
size: few; J: TRBJ2-1; V: TRBV19; D: NA; CDR3: CASTQQLGVGGDEQFF; DNA: TGTGCCAGTACTCAGCAATTAGGGGTGGGGGGCGATGAGCAGTTCTTC
size: NA; J: TRBJ2-1; V: TRBV7-2; D: NA; CDR3: CASSFGVTGGEQFF; DNA: TGTGCCAGCAGCTTCGGGGTAACGGGTGGTGAGCAGTTCTTC
size: NA; J: TRBJ2-5; V: TRBV4-3; D: NA; CDR3: CASSQDILVGETQYF; DNA: TGCGCCAGCAGCCAAGATATACTAGTTGGTGAGACCCAGTACTTC
size: many; J: TRBJ2-5; V: TRBV7-8; D: NA; CDR3: CASTWNRGQETQYF; DNA: TGTGCCAGCACCTGGAATAGGGGCCAAGAGACCCAGTACTTC
size: few; J: TRBJ2-1; V: TRBV7-2; D: TRBD2; CDR3: CASRITSGPYNEQFF; DNA: TGTGCCAGCAGAATAACTAGCGGCCCCTACAATGAGCAGTTCTTC
size: many; J: TRBJ2-6; V: TRBV12-3/TRBV12-4; D: NA; CDR3: CASSLSSGANVLTF; DNA: TGTGCCAGCAGCTTAAGCTCTGGGGCCAACGTCCTGACTTTC
size: NA; J: TRBJ2-4; V: TRBV19; D: NA; CDR3: CASGPPVAGLAKNIQYF; DNA: TGTGCCAGTGGACCCCCGGTGGCAGGGCTAGCCAAAAACATTCAGTACTTC
size: NA; J: TRBJ2-3; V: TRBV7-2; D: NA; CDR3: CASSPLGAVDTQYF; DNA: TGTGCCAGCAGCCCCCTTGGGGCCGTGGATACGCAGTATTTT
size: few; J: TRBJ2-3; V: TRBV7-8; D: TRBD1; CDR3: CASSWVPGQGGTDTQYF; DNA: TGTGCCAGCAGCTGGGTCCCGGGGCAGGGGGGCACAGATACGCAGTATTTT
size: NA; J: TRBJ2-1; V: TRBV7-6; D: TRBD2; CDR3: CASSEPGGAQNEQFF; DNA: TGTGCCAGCAGCGAGCCCGGGGGGGCACAAAATGAGCAGTTCTTC
size: NA; J: TRBJ2-6; V: TRBV7-2; D: NA; CDR3: CASSSGGGANVLTF; DNA: TGTGCCAGCAGCTCTGGTGGGGGGGCCAACGTCCTGACTTTC
size: NA; J: TRBJ1-3; V: TRBV12-3/TRBV12-4; D: NA; CDR3: CASSFPQGYSGNTIYF; DNA: TGTGCCAGCAGTTTCCCTCAGGGGTACTCTGGAAACACCATATATTTT
size: NA; J: TRBJ1-1; V: TRBV14; D: TRBD1; CDR3: CASSTQTGPLTEAFF; DNA: TGTGCCAGCAGCACGCAGACAGGGCCCCTCACTGAAGCTTTCTTT
size: NA; J: TRBJ2-3; V: TRBV7-3; D: NA; CDR3: CASSLTRGLRGDTQYF; DNA: TGTGCCAGCAGCTTAACCCGCGGGCTCCGGGGAGATACGCAGTATTTT
size: NA; J: TRBJ2-5; V: TRBV4-1; D: TRBD2; CDR3: CASSPRRGGGGQETQYF; DNA: TGCGCCAGCAGCCCTCGACGGGGGGGAGGAGGCCAAGAGACCCAGTACTTC
size: few; J: TRBJ1-1; V: TRBV7-6; D: NA; CDR3: CASSSLGQNKFEAFF; DNA: TGTGCCAGCAGTAGCTTAGGGCAGAACAAATTTGAAGCTTTCTTT
size: NA; J: TRBJ1-1; V: TRBV11-3; D: NA; CDR3: CASSFHGRTEAFF; DNA: TGTGCCAGCAGCTTTCATGGTCGGACTGAAGCTTTCTTT
size: NA; J: TRBJ1-3; V: TRBV19; D: NA; CDR3: CASNPDSGNTIYF; DNA: TGTGCCAGTAACCCGGACTCTGGAAACACCATATATTTT
size: NA; J: TRBJ2-3; V: TRBV12-5; D: NA; CDR3: CASGSRVSPATDTQYF; DNA: TGTGCTAGTGGTTCAAGGGTTTCGCCGGCCACAGATACGCAGTATTTT
size: NA; J: TRBJ2-4; V: TRBV6-1; D: NA; CDR3: CASSGSLVTLAKNIQYF; DNA: TGTGCCAGCAGTGGAAGTCTCGTGACCCTAGCCAAAAACATTCAGTACTTC
size: NA; J: TRBJ1-2; V: TRBV7-2; D: NA; CDR3: CASSLGSGESYGYTF; DNA: TGTGCCAGCAGCTTAGGTTCGGGGGAGAGCTATGGCTACACCTTC
size: few; J: TRBJ1-5; V: TRBV28; D: TRBD1; CDR3: CASQYLRDRGDQPQHF; DNA: TGTGCCAGCCAATACCTCCGGGACAGGGGCGATCAGCCCCAGCATTTT
size: NA; J: TRBJ2-4; V: TRBV27; D: NA; CDR3: CASSSKTDFLAKNIQYF; DNA: TGTGCCAGCAGTTCCAAAACCGACTTCCTAGCCAAAAACATTCAGTACTTC
size: few; J: TRBJ2-7; V: TRBV7-9; D: NA; CDR3: CASSYQASWAGRSDEQYF; DNA: TGTGCCAGCAGCTACCAAGCCTCGTGGGCAGGGCGGTCGGACGAGCAGTACTTC
size: once; J: TRBJ1-2; V: TRBV11-2; D: NA; CDR3: CASSPITRAGHGYTF; DNA: TGTGCCAGCAGCCCAATTACTCGGGCGGGTCATGGCTACACCTTC
size: NA; J: TRBJ1-4; V: TRBV4-1; D: NA; CDR3: CASSLSGSANEKLFF; DNA: TGCGCCAGCAGCCTCTCAGGGTCAGCTAATGAAAAACTGTTTTTT
size: NA; J: TRBJ1-1; V: TRBV20-1; D: NA; CDR3: CSATHPGDYTEAFF; DNA: TGCAGTGCTACGCACCCGGGGGATTACACTGAAGCTTTCTTT
size: few; J: TRBJ1-1; V: TRBV7-6; D: NA; CDR3: CASSLGGPDTEAFF; DNA: TGTGCCAGCAGCTTAGGGGGGCCGGACACTGAAGCTTTCTTT
size: few; J: TRBJ2-3; V: TRBV12-3/TRBV12-4; D: NA; CDR3: CASTATDTQYF; DNA: TGTGCCAGCACCGCGACAGATACGCAGTATTTT
size: many; J: TRBJ2-2; V: TRBV7-2; D: TRBD2; CDR3: CASSLSGSGGNTGELFF; DNA: TGTGCCAGCAGCTTAAGTGGTAGCGGGGGGAACACCGGGGAGCTGTTTTTT
size: NA; J: TRBJ1-4; V: TRBV7-9; D: NA; CDR3: CASSPKKATNEKLFF; DNA: TGTGCCAGCAGCCCCAAGAAAGCAACTAATGAAAAACTGTTTTTT
size: NA; J: TRBJ2-5; V: TRBV6-5; D: NA; CDR3: CACSYSTGAETQYF; DNA: TGTGCCTGCAGTTACTCGACCGGAGCGGAGACCCAGTACTTC